The 24 T cell receptor beta chains reported below all come from one sample, sequenced in a study of persistence of HIV-infected CD4 T cells. Cells were stimulated with CMV-infected fibroblast lysates at roughly 10 ug/mL. CD4+ T cells upregulating both CD40 ligand and CD69 were sorted as responding cells. The immunoSEQ assay was version 4, run in survey mode. Method: immunoSEQ multiplex PCR; TCRdb's copy keeps in-frame clones and lacks some. The sample carries some 20,000 clones, around 60% recorded once. Their antigens remain unidentified. The sample consisted of CD4+ T cells sorted from PBMCs after approximately 20-hour stimulation, taken from a patient who received antiretroviral therapy. The receptor set was obtained from an adult woman with HIV who was CMV-seropositive.

The chain joins TRBV6-5 to TRBJ1-2; D possibly corresponds to TRBD1 (5 bases). This CDR3 has 15 amino acids. V was cut by 6 bases and J by 5 bases, with 19 bases left in between. Germline loops: CDR1 MNHEY, CDR2 SVGAGI. The CDR3 DNA is TGTGCCAGCAGCTCATTTGGGGCGGGAGAATATGGCTACACCTTC. This translates into CASSSFGAGEYGYTF.

This rearrangement joins TRBV14 to TRBJ1-6, with D perhaps matching TRBD1 (5 bases). Germline CDR1 and CDR2: SGHDN and FVKESK. The CDR3 runs 16 residues. Trimming cost V 3 bases and J 9 bases, with 18 bases left between them. The CDR3 DNA reads TGTGCCAGCAGCCACTCACTCGGCAGGGCTACTTCACCCCTCCACTTT. This encodes CASSHSLGRATSPLHF.

The rearrangement joins TRBV5-1 to TRBJ2-7; 8 bases match TRBD1. Trimming cost V 1 base and J 4 bases; bases outside gene matches: 10. The CDR3 is made up of 16 amino acids. In germline, CDR1 is SGHRS, CDR2 YFSETQ. This CDR3 is CASSLTGQGLSYEQYV. The CDR3 DNA sequence: TGCGCCAGCAGCTTGACCGGACAGGGACTGTCGTACGAGCAGTACGTC.

In its sample, this clone is medium-sized. The genes are TRBV5-4 and TRBJ1-6, with 9 bases lining up with TRBD1. From germline, CDR1 is SGHNT and CDR2 YYREEE (reference sequence). This CDR3 is built from 16 residues. The junction had 10 bases not matched to a gene; V was cut back by 3 bases and J by 9 bases. CDR3 residues: CASSYQTGGSASPLHF. The CDR3, as DNA: TGTGCCAGCAGCTACCAAACAGGGGGCAGCGCTTCACCCCTCCACTTT.

The chain carries TRBV4-2 and TRBJ1-2; D unresolved. CDR3 length equals 11 residues. Trimming removed 7 bases at V and 4 bases at J, with 7 bases between. Looked up from germline, CDR1 is LGHNA and CDR2 is YNFKEQ. The CDR3 sequence is CASNWGYGYTF. The CDR3 DNA sequence: TGTGCCAGCAACTGGGGCTATGGCTACACCTTC.

The rearrangement links TRBV9 to TRBJ2-3; D gene unclear. Germline loops: CDR1 SGDLS, CDR2 YYNGEE. The CDR3 totals 16 residues. V was clipped by 0 bases and J by 4 bases, with 15 bases between them. The CDR3: CASSVEGIAQADTQYF. In nucleotides, the CDR3 is TGTGCCAGCAGCGTAGAAGGGATAGCCCAGGCAGATACGCAGTATTTT.

CDR3 coding DNA: TGTGCTAGTGGTTTGGCCTCTATGGAGGGGGTGAACACTGAAGCTTTCTTT. The encoded protein is CASGLASMEGVNTEAFF. The chain couples TRBV12-5 to TRBJ1-1; TRBD1 is a possible D gene (6 bases). V was clipped by 1 base and J by 0 bases, with 15 bases between them. CDR3 length equals 17 residues. CDR1 and CDR2 from the germline V gene are LGHNT and FRNRAP.

The chain employs TRBV5-4 and TRBJ1-1; 8 nucleotides match TRBD1. The germline V gene has CDR1 SGHNT and CDR2 YYREEE (reference sequence). The CDR3 covers 15 residues. V was pared by 2 bases and J by 3 bases, with 6 bases of the junction left unmatched. This chain's CDR3 is CASSLGRGPDTEAFF. The CDR3 nucleotides read TGTGCCAGCAGCTTAGGCAGGGGGCCAGACACTGAAGCTTTCTTT. The full variable domain, its missing parts supplied by reference TRBV5-4 and TRBJ1-1, is ETGVTQSPTHLIKTRGQQVTLRCSSQSGHNTVSWYQQALGQGPQFIFQYYREEENGRGNFPPRFSGLQFPNYSSELNVNALELDDSALYLCASSLGRGPDTEAFFGQGTRLTVV.

This chain uses TRBV3-1 (or the pseudogene TRBV3-2) with TRBJ1-1; unclear D gene. Trimming took off 1 base at V and 4 bases at J, with 4 bases between the two ends. The CDR3 length is 12 residues. CDR1 is LGHDT and CDR2 is YNNKEL in the germline V gene (reference sequence). CDR3 region: CASSQGSTEAFF. Written as DNA, the CDR3 is TGTGCCAGCAGCCAAGGGAGCACTGAAGCTTTCTTT.

This sequence joins TRBV7-6 and TRBJ2-2; D remains unclear. The CDR3 loop spans 13 amino acids. V was clipped by 1 base and J by 5 bases, with 5 bases between them. Looked up from germline, CDR1 is SGHVS and CDR2 is FNYEAQ. CDR3 amino acids: CASSLGATGELFF. CDR3 in DNA: TGTGCCAGCAGCTTAGGCGCTACCGGGGAGCTGTTTTTT.

The chain carries TRBV5-1 and TRBJ1-1, with D maybe TRBD1 (6 bases). Per germline, CDR1 SGHRS and CDR2 YFSETQ. The CDR3 length is 15 residues. V dropped 2 bases and J dropped 4 bases, with 15 bases sitting between them. The CDR3 loop is CASSFDRSDLTEAFF. The CDR3 nucleotides read TGCGCCAGCAGCTTCGACAGGTCAGACCTCACTGAAGCTTTCTTT.

The chain is built from TRBV30 and TRBJ1-6, with D possibly being TRBD1 (6 bases). Germline V gene lookup returns CDR1 GTSNPN and CDR2 SVGIG (reference sequence). The CDR3 spans 13 residues. The ends were cut back, 7 bases at V and 10 bases at J, with 17 bases in the middle. The CDR3 loop reads CASRPETGSPLHF. DNA of the CDR3: TGTGCCTCTAGACCCGAGACAGGATCACCCCTCCACTTT.

The chain uses TRBV10-2 and TRBJ1-6; D unresolved. This CDR3 comprises 15 residues. The V gene lost 0 bases and the J gene lost 5 bases, with 8 bases spanning the gap. The germline V gene has CDR1 WSHSY and CDR2 SAAADI. The CDR3 DNA reads as TGCGCCAGCAGTGAGTCAGGATTCCATAATTCACCCCTCCACTTT. Amino acid sequence: CASSESGFHNSPLHF.

This sequence joins TRBV5-6 and TRBJ2-7; D ambiguous. Germline assignment: CDR1 SGHDT and CDR2 YYEEEE. V was shortened by 4 bases and J by 2 bases, with 10 bases between the two germline ends. The CDR3 runs to 13 residues. The CDR3 sequence: CASSLGSTYEQYF. The CDR3 region has the DNA TGTGCCAGCAGCCTGGGCTCGACCTACGAGCAGTACTTC.

Turning to this clone: Other DNA sequences in this sample translate to the same CDR3. The J gene is TRBJ1-1, the V gene TRBV7-9; D gene ambiguous. The CDR3 covers 15 residues. V was pared by 1 base and J by 0 bases, with 9 bases between. Germline V gene lookup returns CDR1 SEHNR and CDR2 FQNEAQ (reference sequence). The CDR3 spells CASSLDGTVNTEAFF. The CDR3 DNA follows: TGTGCCAGCAGCTTAGATGGCACGGTGAACACTGAAGCTTTCTTT.

V usage is TRBV6-2 or TRBV6-3 and J usage is TRBJ1-1; the D is unclear. The ends were cut back, 2 bases at V and 0 bases at J, with 7 bases in the middle. Germline V CDR1 and CDR2: MNHEY, SVGEGT. The CDR3 is made up of 14 amino acids. The CDR3 region has the DNA TGTGCCAGCAGTTACGGATACTTGAACACTGAAGCTTTCTTT. Translated: CASSYGYLNTEAFF.

This chain links TRBV25-1 with TRBJ1-2; 10 bases match TRBD1. The CDR3 contains 14 residues. The V gene end was trimmed by 2 bases and the J gene end by 7 bases; junction bases not matched to a gene: 4. CDR1 and CDR2 from the germline V gene are MGHDK and SYGVNS. The CDR3 protein is CASSEGQGVGGYTF. CDR3 nucleotides: TGTGCCAGCAGTGAAGGACAGGGGGTTGGTGGCTACACCTTC.

J is TRBJ2-1 and V is TRBV24-1; the D is unclear. The V end lost 4 bases, the J end lost 9 bases, and 15 bases lay between the germline ends. This CDR3 spans 14 amino acids. CDR1 KGHDR and CDR2 SFDVKD come from the germline V gene. CDR3 sequence reads: CATSDQDRPGEQFF. CDR3 nucleotides: TGTGCCACCAGTGACCAAGACCGCCCCGGTGAGCAGTTCTTC.

This clone came up a few times. The rearrangement uses TRBV19 and TRBJ2-4; TRBD1 aligns across 8 bases. CDR3 length equals 18 residues. Trimming removed 0 bases from V and 0 bases from J; junction bases left unmatched: 7. Germline assignment: CDR1 LNHDA and CDR2 SQIVND (reference sequence). The CDR3 bases are TGTGCCAGTAGTATAGATCTAGGGACAGGCGTAGCCAAAAACATTCAGTACTTC. It specifies CASSIDLGTGVAKNIQYF.

The rearrangement links TRBV14 to TRBJ1-2, with D uncertain. CDR3 length: 13 amino acids. V lost 4 bases to trimming and J lost 4 bases, with 10 bases between them. Germline V gene data show CDR1 as SGHDN and CDR2 as FVKESK. The CDR3 protein is CASSRTRGYGYTF. CDR3 nucleotide sequence: TGTGCCAGCAGCCGGACCCGGGGCTATGGCTACACCTTC.

J is TRBJ1-1 and V is TRBV3-1 (or the pseudogene TRBV3-2); the D is unclear. The CDR3 contains 15 residues. Germline V gene data show CDR1 as LGHDT and CDR2 as YNNKEL (reference sequence). Trimming stripped 6 bases from V and 0 bases from J, with 14 bases between. The CDR3 is CASSRPDRMNTEAFF. In DNA, the CDR3 is TGTGCCAGCAGTCGCCCGGACCGAATGAACACTGAAGCTTTCTTT.

There are a few counts of this clone. The chain has TRBV18 and TRBJ1-2; unclear D gene. CDR1 is KGHSH and CDR2 is LQKENI in the germline V gene. The CDR3 has 13 amino acids. Trimming shortened V by 3 bases and J by 5 bases, and 10 bases separated the two germline ends. Here the CDR3 DNA reads TGTGCCAGCTCACCCGGACCGGTGTATGGCTACACCTTC. It is translated as CASSPGPVYGYTF.

By its share, this clone is medium-sized. The rearrangement uses TRBV12-5 and TRBJ1-6; D gene uncertain. Germline V gives CDR1 LGHNT, CDR2 FRNRAP. Trimming removed 2 bases from V and 10 bases from J, with 12 bases in between. The CDR3 length is 14 residues. CDR3 nucleotides: TGTGCTAGTGGTTTGCCCGGGGAGAAATCACCCCTCCACTTT. Translating it yields CASGLPGEKSPLHF.

This sequence joins TRBV5-4 and TRBJ2-1, with no clear D. The CDR3 consists of 15 residues. Germline values: CDR1 SGHNT, CDR2 YYREEE (reference sequence). Between the trimmed V and J ends, which lost 4 bases and 0 bases, there was a span of 11 bases. In DNA form, the CDR3 reads TGTGCCAGCAGCCCCAAGCGTAGCTCCTACAATGAGCAGTTCTTC. This gives the protein CASSPKRSSYNEQFF.